This T cell receptor (beta chain) was profiled in a study of blood T cell repertoires in COVID-19. Original processing methods: Reference gene primers were amplified, and this amplification served to estimate nucleated cell counts. Here immunoSEQ multiplex PCR was the method, and the copy in TCRdb shows in-frame clones only, minus some. V and J calls and clone size are copied from that table; D and trimming were computed from the DNA. The sample lists some 180,000 clones, approximately 90% seen once, with around 5.1% in the top ten. There are 14 residues in the CDR3. Germline V lookup: CDR1 KGHSH, CDR2 LQKENI. V was clipped by 3 bases and J by 0 bases, with 9 bases between them.

The V gene is TRBV18, the J gene TRBJ2-7, with D maybe TRBD1 (5 bases). The TCR originated in a man younger than 30 with COVID-19, enrolled during active disease. Sequencing used peripheral blood. Here the CDR3 DNA reads TGTGCCAGCTCACCTCAGGGTTACTCCTACGAGCAGTACTTC. It translates to CASSPQGYSYEQYF. The whole variable domain, remainder taken from reference TRBV18 and TRBJ2-7, is NAGVMQNPRHLVRRRGQEARLRCSPMKGHSHVYWYRQLPEEGLKFMVYLQKENIIDESGMPKERFSAEFPKEGPSILRIQQVVRGDSAAYFCASSPQGYSYEQYFGPGTRLTVT.